The 17 T cell receptor beta chains presented below share a single source sample, sequenced in a study of T cells in Graves' hyperthyroidism and ophthalmopathy. What was amplified from RNA transcripts were TCR beta CDR3 regions. HTBI primers drove first-round RT-PCR of the TCR CDR3. TCRdb reprocessed the multiplex PCR reads with MiXCR, giving one entry per CDR3 protein. This table has a few hundred thousand distinct CDR3 sequences, around 15% appearing once. Source material: blood. These receptors were obtained from a woman between 40 and 50 years old with Graves' hyperthyroidism.

This clonotype has a count of ten or more. This chain uses TRBV27 with TRBJ2-1; 10 bases map to TRBD2. This CDR3 is built from 16 residues. Germline CDR1 is MNHEY and CDR2 is SMNVEV (reference sequence). The junction had 7 bases not matched to a gene; V was cut back by 1 base and J by 7 bases. In DNA form, the CDR3 reads TGTGCCAGCAGTTTATTTAAAGCGGGAGGGTTGAATGAGCAGTTCTTC. As protein: CASSLFKAGGLNEQFF.

This clonotype was recorded many times. V gene TRBV20-1 combines with J gene TRBJ2-5; D tentatively fits TRBD1 or TRBD2 (5 bases each). This CDR3 has 14 amino acids. Trimming pared 3 bases from V and 5 bases from J, leaving 16 bases between. In germline, CDR1 is DFQATT, CDR2 SNEGSKA (reference sequence). DNA of the CDR3: TGCAGTGCTAGGGGGACCCTGAGAGGGGAGACCCAGTACTTC. Protein: CSARGTLRGETQYF.

As concerns this clonotype: A much larger clone differs by one base, so this may be a read error. This chain uses TRBV6-2 or TRBV6-3 with TRBJ1-5; D ambiguous. The CDR3 extends over 14 amino acids. Per germline, CDR1 MNHEY and CDR2 SVGEGT. Trimming shortened V by 5 bases and J by 3 bases, and 11 bases separated the two germline ends. CDR3 residues: CASSGNWSNQPQHF. As DNA, the CDR3 is TGTGCCAGCAGTGGAAATTGGTCCAATCAGCCCCAGCATTTT.

This clonotype was seen a few times. This chain connects TRBV28 to TRBJ2-7, with 12 bases fitting TRBD1. The germline CDR1 and CDR2 sequences are MDHEN and SYDVKM. There are 16 residues in the CDR3. With 4 bases clipped from V and 3 bases from J, the junction kept 7 bases outside the gene matches. CDR3 sequence: CASSSRDRGQIYEQYF. The CDR3 region has the DNA TGTGCCAGCAGTTCCCGGGACAGGGGGCAAATCTACGAGCAGTACTTC. Full variable domain (outside the CDR3, taken from reference TRBV28 and TRBJ2-7): DVKVTQSSRYLVKRTGEKVFLECVQDMDHENMFWYRQDPGLGLRLIYFSYDVKMKEKGDIPEGYSVSREKKERFSLILESASTNQTSMYLCASSSRDRGQIYEQYFGPGTRLTVT.

This clonotype was found a few times. The chain is built from TRBV19 and TRBJ1-5, with 8 nucleotides matching TRBD1. Trimming took 2 bases from V and 4 from J; bases not matched to a gene: 4. The V gene's germline CDR1 is LNHDA and CDR2 SQIVND (reference sequence). This CDR3 spans 15 amino acids. The CDR3 DNA reads TGTGCCAGTAGTATATTCACAGGGGGGAATCAGCCCCAGCATTTT. Encoded protein: CASSIFTGGNQPQHF.

There are many counts of this clonotype. CDR3: CSARTSGGLYEQYF. CDR3 DNA sequence: TGCAGTGCTAGGACTAGCGGGGGCCTCTACGAGCAGTACTTC. The chain joins TRBV20-1 to TRBJ2-7; 12 bases are shared with TRBD2. V shed 3 bases and J 3 bases; nucleotides not matched to a gene: 3. The V gene's germline CDR1 is DFQATT and CDR2 SNEGSKA (reference sequence). The CDR3 length is 14 residues.

This clonotype was observed at least ten times. The chain couples TRBV6-1 to TRBJ2-3, with TRBD2 identical over 13 bases. The CDR3 runs to 17 residues. Unmatched junction bases numbered 5, after V lost 5 bases and J lost 0 bases. Germline V gene lookup returns CDR1 MNHNS and CDR2 SASEGT. CDR3 sequence: CASSSRTSGGSTDTQYF. CDR3 sequence (DNA): TGTGCCAGCAGTTCCCGGACTAGCGGGGGTAGCACAGATACGCAGTATTTT.

This clonotype showed up many times. The gene calls are TRBV30 and TRBJ2-7; 9 nucleotides agree with TRBD1. The CDR3 contains 17 residues. V lost 0 bases and J lost 0; bases outside the gene matches: 9. CDR1 GTSNPN and CDR2 SVGIG come from the germline V gene (reference sequence). CDR3 sequence (DNA): TGTGCCTGGAGTGTACATCCTGGGACAGGGTTCTCCTACGAGCAGTACTTC. Amino acid sequence: CAWSVHPGTGFSYEQYF.

A remark on this clonotype: A much more abundant neighbour one base away suggests this may be a read error. This sequence joins TRBV10-3 and TRBJ1-1; weak D call: TRBD1 (5 bases). Germline CDR1 reads ENHRY; CDR2 reads SYGVKD. The CDR3 loop spans 13 amino acids. The V end was cut by 4 bases, the J end by 7 bases, with 13 bases between. CDR3 nucleotides: TGTGCCATCAGTGGAATACAGGACATTGAAGCTTTCTTT. This gives the protein CAISGIQDIEAFF.

This rearrangement joins TRBV19 to TRBJ2-1, with 12 bases fitting TRBD2. The CDR3 sequence is 15 residues long. Germline CDR1 LNHDA, CDR2 SQIVND (reference sequence). V lost 1 base and J lost 14; bases outside the gene matches: 9. The CDR3 sequence is CASSIATTSGSLEFF. In nucleotides, the CDR3 is TGTGCCAGTAGTATAGCTACGACTAGCGGGAGCCTAGAGTTCTTC. The variable domain in full, with the rest retrieved from reference TRBV19 and TRBJ2-1, is DGGITQSPKYLFRKEGQNVTLSCEQNLNHDAMYWYRQDPGQGLRLIYYSQIVNDFQKGDIAEGYSVSREKKESFPLTVTSAQKNPTAFYLCASSIATTSGSLEFFGPGTRLTVL.

In this sample, this clonotype turned up many times. V and J are TRBV5-1 and TRBJ2-3; TRBD2 aligns across 8 bases. Germline V lookup: CDR1 SGHRS, CDR2 YFSETQ. This CDR3 has 15 residues. The V gene end was trimmed by 0 bases and the J gene end by 6 bases; junction bases not matched to a gene: 6. The CDR3: CASSLDGRAVDTQYF. In DNA, the CDR3 is TGCGCCAGCAGCTTGGACGGGAGGGCCGTCGATACGCAGTATTTT.

As regards this clonotype: This is likely a read error, given that the CDR3 carries no conserved phenylalanine or tryptophan at its end. The chain uses TRBV9 and TRBJ2-2, with D possibly matching TRBD2 (5 bases). The V end lost 0 bases, the J end lost 1 base, and 13 bases lay between the germline ends. This CDR3 is 17 amino acids long. Germline V gene sequence: CDR1 SGDLS, CDR2 YYNGEE. CDR3 in amino acids: CASSVASRVGNTGELFL. The CDR3 nucleotides are TGTGCCAGCAGCGTAGCCTCGAGGGTGGGGAACACCGGGGAGCTGTTTCTT.

This clonotype was seen repeatedly, ten times or more. This chain uses TRBV11-1 with TRBJ2-5, with a possible D match to TRBD2 (5 bases). CDR3 size: 13 residues. The germline V gene has CDR1 SGHAT and CDR2 FQDESV (reference sequence). Trimming shortened V by 3 bases and J by 5 bases, and 10 bases separated the two germline ends. CDR3 DNA sequence: TGTGCCAGCAGCTTTGGGGAGAGGGAGACCCAGTACTTC. Translated, it gives CASSFGERETQYF.

The genes are TRBV18 and TRBJ1-2; D not certain. V lost 3 bases and J lost 6, with 11 bases in between. Germline lookup yields CDR1 KGHSH and CDR2 LQKENI. The CDR3 contains 13 residues. CDR3 coding DNA: TGTGCCAGCTCACCCAACGAGGGAAATGGCTACACCTTC. Amino acids: CASSPNEGNGYTF.

This clonotype has a handful of counts. J is TRBJ2-1 and V is TRBV28; 7 positions agree with TRBD1. Germline CDR1 MDHEN, CDR2 SYDVKM. With V trimmed by 6 bases and J by 6 bases, 5 bases remained unmatched. The CDR3 runs 13 residues. DNA of the CDR3: TGTGCCAGCAGGGACAGGTGGATCAATGAGCAGTTCTTC. Translating it yields CASRDRWINEQFF.

The chain has TRBV11-2 and TRBJ1-3; D not certain. The CDR3 extends over 16 amino acids. Germline values: CDR1 SGHAT, CDR2 FQNNGV. Trimming stripped 5 bases from V and 0 bases from J, with 14 bases between. The CDR3 reads CASSPQDGYSGNTIYF. DNA for the CDR3: TGTGCCAGCAGCCCCCAAGACGGCTACTCTGGAAACACCATATATTTT.

This clonotype showed up many times. V and J are TRBV2 and TRBJ2-5, with D possibly TRBD2 on 6 matching bases. The CDR3 length is 15 residues. CDR1 is SNHLY, CDR2 FYNNEI, per germline. Trimming took off 7 bases at V and 1 base at J, with 16 bases between the two ends. Written as DNA, the CDR3 is TGTGCCAGCAAGGCGGGGCCTTACCTCCAAGAGACCCAGTACTTC. This sequence encodes CASKAGPYLQETQYF.